This T cell receptor (beta chain) was obtained from a study of shared clonotypes between healthy human individuals. This table comes from immunoSEQ multiplex PCR, and its TCRdb copy is limited to in-frame clones, with some not included. The table has approximately 710,000 clones, 90% seen once. V shed 5 bases and J shed 5 bases, with 24 bases lying between them. The CDR3 runs 17 residues. The germline V gene has CDR1 MDHEN and CDR2 SYDVKM. The sequencing sample was made of memory CD8+ T cells from PBMCs. Subset reported: CD45RO+ cells pooled with CCR7-negative TemRA cells. The sequence derives from a man aged 18 to 30 in good health. Some clones in this sample may be carry-over from other donors' samples. The V and J genes are TRBV28 and TRBJ2-5; the D call may be TRBD1 or TRBD2 (6 bases each). The CDR3 DNA follows: TGTGCCAGCAGTCCCTTGGGGGGCAGGGATGATCGGGAGACCCAGTACTTC. Its protein is CASSPLGGRDDRETQYF.